Shown below are 30 T cell receptor beta chains from a single sample sequenced in a study of T cells in Graves' hyperthyroidism and ophthalmopathy. RNA transcripts provided the source from which TCR beta CDR3 regions were amplified. The study used the HTBI primer set for a first-round RT-PCR of the TCR CDR3. MiXCR was run by TCRdb on the multiplex PCR reads, yielding one entry per CDR3 protein. The sample includes 450,000 to 700,000 distinct CDR3 sequences, approximately 44% seen only once; the top ten take roughly 19%. The source material was peripheral blood or thyroid tissue (not recorded which). These TCRs come from an adult woman with Graves' disease, either hyperthyroidism or ophthalmopathy (not recorded which).

The CDR3 protein is CASTRTEETLHATNEKLFF. The CDR3 DNA follows: TGTGCCAGCACTAGGACAGAGGAAACTCTTCATGCAACTAATGAAAAACTGTTTTTT. The chain has TRBV2 and TRBJ1-4; D possibly corresponds to TRBD1 (6 bases). Germline CDR1 and CDR2: SNHLY and FYNNEI. The CDR3 is 19 amino acids. V was shortened by 7 bases and J by 0 bases, with 24 bases between the two germline ends.

This clonotype was detected ten times or more. The chain uses TRBV2 and TRBJ1-4, with D maybe TRBD1 (5 bases). The CDR3 spans 17 residues. V dropped 10 bases and J dropped 0 bases, with 21 bases sitting between them. Germline V gives CDR1 SNHLY, CDR2 FYNNEI. Here the CDR3 DNA reads TGTGCCACCACTAGGGCGGGGGGAAGCCCAACTAATGAAAAACTGTTTTTT. This sequence encodes CATTRAGGSPTNEKLFF.

This clonotype was detected ten times or more. J is TRBJ1-2 and V is TRBV12-3 or TRBV12-4; D possibly corresponds to TRBD1 (5 bases). The V end lost 6 bases, the J end lost 4 bases, and 15 bases lay between the germline ends. The CDR3 totals 14 residues. CDR3 in amino acids: CASSVSRGAYGYTF. CDR3 DNA: TGTGCCAGCAGCGTTTCGCGAGGGGCCTATGGCTACACCTTC.

This clonotype was recorded at least ten times. The chain joins TRBV16 to TRBJ1-1; maybe TRBD1 (5 bases). The V end lost 0 bases, the J end lost 4 bases, and 24 bases lay between the germline ends. Germline lookup yields CDR1 KGHSY and CDR2 FQNENV. This CDR3 contains 19 residues. The CDR3 DNA reads TGTGCCAGCAGCCAATCCTCGACCGGGGCTCCCTCAGAGGGCACTGAAGCTTTCTTT. This codes for CASSQSSTGAPSEGTEAFF.

This clonotype was detected many times. CDR3 loop: CASSFWREREETQYF. The CDR3 nucleotides read TGCGCCAGCAGCTTCTGGCGGGAAAGGGAAGAGACCCAGTACTTC. The rearrangement joins TRBV5-1 to TRBJ2-5; D is possibly TRBD2 (6 bases). Germline values: CDR1 SGHRS, CDR2 YFSETQ. CDR3 length equals 15 residues. V was clipped by 2 bases and J by 3 bases, with 14 bases between them.

The rearrangement links TRBV3-1 to TRBJ1-5; D is unresolved. The CDR3 is 9 amino acids. Trimming stripped 3 bases from V and 10 bases from J, with 1 base between. CDR1 is LGHDT and CDR2 is YNNKEL in the germline V gene (reference sequence). The CDR3 DNA is TGTGCCAGCAGCCATCCCCAGCATTTT. This sequence encodes CASSHPQHF.

This clonotype was counted many times. The rearrangement links TRBV2 to TRBJ2-1, with 9 bases identical to TRBD2. CDR1 and CDR2 (germline): SNHLY, FYNNEI. CDR3 size: 12 residues. J was trimmed by 9 bases and V by 4 bases; bases with no gene match: 1. CDR3 sequence (DNA): TGTGCCAGCAGTGGACTAGCGGCTGAGCAGTTCTTC. Translation: CASSGLAAEQFF.

This clonotype was found once. V gene TRBV10-3 combines with J gene TRBJ2-7; 7 bases align to TRBD1. Germline V gives CDR1 ENHRY, CDR2 SYGVKD. The CDR3 runs to 12 residues. V lost 10 bases, J lost 3 bases, and 6 bases stayed unmatched. The CDR3 loop is CATEGQNYEQYF. The DNA for the CDR3 is TGTGCCACTGAGGGACAGAACTACGAGCAGTACTTC.

The chain carries TRBV24-1 and TRBJ1-2; 8 nucleotides match TRBD1. This CDR3 has 15 residues. V shed 3 bases and J 3 bases; nucleotides not matched to a gene: 5. The germline gives CDR1 KGHDR, CDR2 SFDVKD. The CDR3 bases are TGTGCCACCAGTGATGTCGGGACAGGCGACTATGGCTACACCTTC. It is translated as CATSDVGTGDYGYTF.

This clonotype was recorded at least ten times. The genes are TRBV7-2 and TRBJ2-5, with a possible D match to TRBD2 (5 bases). Germline V gene sequence: CDR1 SGHTA, CDR2 FQGNSA. The V gene lost 3 bases and the J gene lost 3 bases, with 8 bases spanning the gap. The CDR3 totals 13 residues. CDR3 region: CASSLDGKETQYF. The CDR3 DNA reads as TGTGCCAGCAGCTTGGACGGGAAAGAGACCCAGTACTTC. The full variable domain, completed using reference TRBV7-2 and TRBJ2-5, is GAGVSQSPSNKVTEKGKDVELRCDPISGHTALYWYRQSLGQGLEFLIYFQGNSAPDKSGLPSDRFSAERTGGSVSTLTIQRTQQEDSAVYLCASSLDGKETQYFGPGTRLLVL.

A single count supports this clonotype. V usage is TRBV15 and J usage is TRBJ1-5; possible D gene TRBD1, 5 bases. Trimming left V 0 bases short and J 2 bases short, with 11 bases between. The CDR3 is 16 amino acids. The germline CDR1 and CDR2 sequences are LNHNV and YYDKDF (reference sequence). Written as DNA, the CDR3 is TGTGCCACCAGCAGAGAAACCGGGGGAGGCAATCAGCCCCAGCATTTT. It translates to CATSRETGGGNQPQHF.

The chain carries TRBV10-3 and TRBJ2-7; TRBD1 aligns across 7 bases. This CDR3 contains 14 residues. The ends lost 6 bases at V and 2 bases at J; junction bases unmatched: 7. CDR1 and CDR2 from the germline V gene are ENHRY and SYGVKD. The CDR3 nucleotides are TGTGCCATCAGGGGGGACAGCTCGACCTACGAGCAGTACTTC. Its protein is CAIRGDSSTYEQYF.

In this sample, this clonotype turned up a few times. The gene calls are TRBV2 and TRBJ2-2; 8 bases line up with TRBD1. J gave up 7 bases and V 7 bases, and 8 bases lay outside the gene matches. CDR1 is SNHLY and CDR2 is FYNNEI in the germline V gene. This CDR3 contains 14 residues. This chain's CDR3 is CASTGQGRLGELFF. CDR3 nucleotides: TGTGCCAGCACAGGACAGGGAAGGCTCGGGGAGCTGTTTTTT.

The chain employs TRBV10-3 and TRBJ2-7; 9 bases align to TRBD2. This CDR3 has 14 amino acids. CDR1 is ENHRY, CDR2 SYGVKD, per germline. V lost 3 bases to trimming and J lost 6 bases; unmatched junction nucleotides: 6. In DNA, the CDR3 is TGTGCCATCAGTGAAGCGGGAGGAGGTGGCGAGCAGTACTTC. Protein product: CAISEAGGGGEQYF.

The CDR3 is CASSRGRDRGFSGYTF. The CDR3, as DNA: TGTGCCAGCAGCCGAGGCCGGGACAGGGGATTCTCCGGCTACACCTTC. The chain is built from TRBV5-6 and TRBJ1-2; 10 positions agree with TRBD1. The CDR3 length is 16 residues. Looked up from germline, CDR1 is SGHDT and CDR2 is YYEEEE. J was trimmed by 8 bases and V by 4 bases; bases with no gene match: 14.

This clonotype has just one count. The chain employs TRBV10-2 and TRBJ2-1; D gene uncertain. Between the trimmed V and J ends, which lost 3 bases and 5 bases, there was a span of 14 bases. CDR3 length: 15 residues. Germline V CDR1 and CDR2: WSHSY, SAAADI. The CDR3 reads CASSDKPYKHNEQFF. The CDR3 region has the DNA TGCGCCAGCAGTGACAAGCCTTATAAGCACAATGAGCAGTTCTTC.

Concerning this clonotype itself: Since the CDR3 does not end with the conserved phenylalanine or tryptophan, this likely comes from a read error. No DNA is shown, since the ends of the CDR3 on it are uncertain; the CDR3 is the one TCRdb lists. This chain joins TRBV11-2 and TRBJ2-6. The length of the CDR3 is 8 amino acids, counting both ends. The germline V gene encodes CDR1 SGHAT and CDR2 FQNNGV. CDR3: CASSIGTS.

The rearrangement joins TRBV5-4 to TRBJ1-4; weak D call: TRBD1 (6 bases). Per the germline V gene, CDR1 is SGHNT and CDR2 is YYREEE (reference sequence). Trimming cost V 4 bases and J 8 bases, with 18 bases left between them. The CDR3 is 15 residues long. The CDR3 DNA sequence: TGTGCCAGCAGCCGCGGGACAATGGTGGACGAAAAACTGTTTTTT. This translates into CASSRGTMVDEKLFF.

This clonotype was detected only a few times. V usage is TRBV7-2 and J usage is TRBJ1-1, with no clear D. The CDR3 totals 12 residues. V was trimmed by 8 bases and J by 8 bases, leaving 15 bases between them. Per germline, CDR1 SGHTA and CDR2 FQGNSA. CDR3 sequence (DNA): TGTGCCAGCGGAGGACTCGAAGCAGAAGCTTTCTTT. It is translated as CASGGLEAEAFF.

The chain combines TRBV15 with TRBJ1-2; TRBD1 aligns across 9 bases. Trimming at V came to 3 bases and at J to 5 bases, leaving 7 bases not matched to a gene. Germline CDR1 is LNHNV and CDR2 is YYDKDF (reference sequence). This CDR3 is 15 amino acids long. CDR3 nucleotides: TGTGCCACCAGCAGGTCCGGGACAGGGCTTTATGGCTACACCTTC. This translates into CATSRSGTGLYGYTF.

This clonotype was recorded once. The chain has TRBV11-1 and TRBJ1-6, with D perhaps TRBD1 (6 bases). The V end lost 8 bases, the J end lost 7 bases, and 12 bases lay between the germline ends. The CDR3 is 13 amino acids. Germline loops: CDR1 SGHAT, CDR2 FQDESV (reference sequence). The CDR3 reads CASSRTANSPLHF. For the CDR3, the DNA is TGTGCCAGCTCGAGGACAGCAAATTCACCCCTCCACTTT. Together with reference TRBV11-1 and TRBJ1-6, the CDR3 gives the full variable domain: EAEVAQSPRYKITEKSQAVAFWCDPISGHATLYWYRQILGQGPELLVQFQDESVVDDSQLPKDRFSAERLKGVDSTLKIQPAELGDSAMYLCASSRTANSPLHFGNGTRLTVT.

In its sample, this clonotype was seen many times. Here the CDR3 reads CASSPRTAGGYTF. CDR3 bases: TGTGCCAGCAGCCCTCGGACGGCCGGTGGCTACACCTTC. The V and J genes are TRBV9 and TRBJ1-2, with D hard to call. The germline V and J ends were trimmed by 4 bases and 7 bases, with 14 bases remaining between them. In germline, CDR1 is SGDLS, CDR2 YYNGEE. The CDR3 spans 13 residues.

In this sample, this clonotype turned up once. The CDR3 protein is CATARGSGANVLTF. CDR3 DNA sequence: TGTGCCACAGCAAGGGGTTCCGGGGCCAACGTCCTGACTTTC. The J gene is TRBJ2-6, the V gene TRBV2; D may be TRBD1 (5 bases). The germline CDR1 and CDR2 sequences are SNHLY and FYNNEI. This CDR3 has 14 residues. The V end lost 10 bases, the J end lost 4 bases, and 14 bases lay between the germline ends.

The CDR3 region has the DNA TGTGCCAGCAGCTTAGTGTCAGATACGCAGTATTTT. Translating it yields CASSLVSDTQYF. The V and J genes are TRBV7-9 and TRBJ2-3; D remains unclear. Trimming removed 1 base from V and 4 bases from J, with 3 bases in between. Germline V gene sequence: CDR1 SEHNR, CDR2 FQNEAQ (reference sequence). The CDR3 loop spans 12 amino acids.

Regarding this clonotype: The junction shows a germline mismatch at one end, possibly a read error. The chain combines TRBV19 with TRBJ1-2; 7 bases map to TRBD1. This CDR3 contains 15 residues. Germline V gene data show CDR1 as LNHDA and CDR2 as SQIVND (reference sequence). The DNA for the CDR3 is TGTGCCAGTAGTATAGAAAGGGGGCAGTCCTACCTCGCTATCTTC. Residues: CASSIERGQSYLAIF.

This chain links TRBV7-2 with TRBJ2-2; maybe TRBD1 (6 bases). The CDR3 runs 15 residues. Trimming took 3 bases from V and 5 from J, leaving 13 bases between them. The germline V gene has CDR1 SGHTA and CDR2 FQGNSA. CDR3 in amino acids: CASSLADSTTGELFF. The CDR3 DNA reads TGTGCCAGCAGCTTGGCGGACAGTACAACCGGGGAGCTGTTTTTT.

This clonotype has just one count. This chain joins TRBV25-1 and TRBJ1-2; a weak D match, TRBD1 (6 bases). Between the trimmed V and J ends, which lost 1 base and 2 bases, there was a span of 14 bases. This CDR3 has 16 residues. CDR1 is MGHDK and CDR2 is SYGVNS in the germline V gene. The chain's CDR3 is CASSEWAGQPNYGYTF. The DNA for the CDR3 is TGTGCCAGCAGTGAATGGGCAGGACAGCCCAACTATGGCTACACCTTC.

This clonotype was recorded at least ten times. This chain links TRBV20-1 with TRBJ2-2; no clear D. The germline V gene has CDR1 DFQATT and CDR2 SNEGSKA (reference sequence). This CDR3 is built from 12 residues. V shed 1 base and J shed 5 bases, with 5 bases lying between them. The CDR3 loop is CSARVQTGELFF. CDR3 nucleotide sequence: TGCAGTGCTAGAGTGCAGACCGGGGAGCTGTTTTTT.

This clonotype was recorded many times. V usage is TRBV10-2 and J usage is TRBJ1-2; D uncertain. The germline V and J ends were trimmed by 5 bases and 0 bases, with 7 bases remaining between them. Germline V gene sequence: CDR1 WSHSY, CDR2 SAAADI. The CDR3 consists of 13 residues. The CDR3: CASSPKANYGYTF. CDR3 DNA: TGCGCCAGCAGTCCGAAAGCTAACTATGGCTACACCTTC.

J is TRBJ2-3 and V is TRBV10-1, with 10 bases matching TRBD2. CDR1 and CDR2 from the germline V gene are WNHNN and SYGVQD (reference sequence). The J segment lost 7 bases and the V segment lost 4 bases, leaving 8 bases of the junction unmatched. This CDR3 has 15 amino acids. DNA for the CDR3: TGCGCCAGCAGTGCACTAGCGGGGAAACGGAATACGCAGTATTTT. This translates into CASSALAGKRNTQYF.